The 8 T cell receptor beta chains below come from one sample, sequenced in a study of blood T cell repertoires in COVID-19. Measured with immunoSEQ multiplex PCR; TCRdb has only the in-frame clones, and not every one. Seen here are 430,000 or so clones, about 87% observed once, and the top ten hold less than 0.95%. The source material was peripheral blood. Source of these receptors: a man between 18 and 35 years old with COVID-19, enrolled during active disease.

The chain couples TRBV6-2 or TRBV6-3 to TRBJ1-2; TRBD1 might be the D (6 bases). V was pared by 5 bases and J by 3 bases, with 16 bases between. Germline V gene sequence: CDR1 MNHEY, CDR2 SVGEGT. This CDR3 has 15 amino acids. CDR3 region: CASSQPSTGDYGYTF. The CDR3 DNA reads TGTGCCAGCAGTCAGCCTTCGACAGGAGACTATGGCTACACCTTC.

The chain carries TRBV2 and TRBJ2-1; 8 positions match TRBD1. From germline, CDR1 is SNHLY and CDR2 FYNNEI. The CDR3 runs to 14 residues. J lost 7 bases, V lost 2 bases, and 4 bases had no gene match. CDR3 protein: CASSEQGAGNEQFF. CDR3 DNA: TGTGCCAGCAGTGAACAGGGGGCAGGGAATGAGCAGTTCTTC.

The chain has TRBV5-1 and TRBJ2-1; 7 bases map to TRBD1. This CDR3 has 15 residues. Trimming at V came to 4 bases and at J to 0 bases, leaving 4 bases not matched to a gene. Germline CDR1 reads SGHRS; CDR2 reads YFSETQ. Written as DNA, the CDR3 is TGCGCCAGCAGCCAACAGGGGAACTCCTACAATGAGCAGTTCTTC. Translating gives CASSQQGNSYNEQFF. The variable domain in full, with the rest retrieved from reference TRBV5-1 and TRBJ2-1, is KAGVTQTPRYLIKTRGQQVTLSCSPISGHRSVSWYQQTPGQGLQFLFEYFSETQRNKGNFPGRFSGRQFSNSRSEMNVSTLELGDSALYLCASSQQGNSYNEQFFGPGTRLTVL.

The chain has TRBV7-6 and TRBJ2-1; D not resolved. CDR3 size: 14 residues. V was shortened by 2 bases and J by 6 bases, with 11 bases between the two germline ends. Germline-derived CDR1 and CDR2 are SGHVS and FNYEAQ. This chain's CDR3 is CASSLRDRSNEQFF. The CDR3 nucleotides read TGTGCCAGCAGCTTACGAGATAGGAGCAATGAGCAGTTCTTC.

This chain connects TRBV2 to TRBJ1-1; possibly TRBD1 for D (5 bases). The CDR3 covers 15 residues. Trimming took 0 bases from V and 5 from J, leaving 13 bases between them. Germline V gene data show CDR1 as SNHLY and CDR2 as FYNNEI. The CDR3 coding sequence is TGTGCCAGCAGTGAAGCGCGGGGCAGGGTAACTGAAGCTTTCTTT. Translated: CASSEARGRVTEAFF.

This chain connects TRBV14 to TRBJ1-6, with D possibly matching TRBD1 (5 bases). This CDR3 has 13 residues. Trimming removed 4 bases at V and 7 bases at J, with 8 bases between. The germline V gene has CDR1 SGHDN and CDR2 FVKESK. CDR3 residues: CASSPRGNSPLHF. The CDR3 DNA is TGTGCCAGCAGCCCAAGGGGAAATTCACCCCTCCACTTT.

V gene TRBV7-8 combines with J gene TRBJ2-1; TRBD2 might be the D (6 bases). V lost 1 base to trimming and J lost 9 bases, with 13 bases between them. Germline V gene sequence: CDR1 SGHVS, CDR2 FQNEAQ. CDR3 length equals 14 residues. CDR3 protein: CASSLVGGFGEQFF. CDR3 in DNA: TGTGCCAGCAGCTTAGTTGGAGGGTTTGGTGAGCAGTTCTTC.

This clone has just one count. This chain links TRBV30 with TRBJ1-3, with a tentative D call TRBD1 (5 bases). Deletions cut 8 bases from V and 0 bases from J, with 11 bases between. Germline V gives CDR1 GTSNPN, CDR2 SVGIG (reference sequence). This CDR3 spans 13 amino acids. The CDR3 DNA sequence: TGTGCCCAAGAGACAGCCTCTGGAAACACCATATATTTT. Translation gives CAQETASGNTIYF.